The sequence of this T cell receptor beta chain was determined in a study of control samples from healthy donors and cancer patients. Trimming cost V 4 bases and J 8 bases, with 24 bases left between them. The CDR3 is made up of 16 amino acids. Germline loops: CDR1 SGDLS, CDR2 YYNGEE. Using immunoSEQ multiplex PCR, the repertoire was profiled, and TCRdb retains in-frame clones only, with some absent. Of roughly 100,000 clones listed, roughly 91% were seen once; the top ten hold approximately 20%. This receptor was taken from a man between 60 and 70 years old with lung cancer. This sequence joins TRBV9 and TRBJ1-2; D gene ambiguous. The specimen sequenced was PBMCs. As DNA, the CDR3 is TGTGCCAGCAGCTCCAACTCGGGCTGGGAACGTCGGGGCTACACCTTC. This translates into CASSSNSGWERRGYTF.